The rows below give T cell receptor beta chains drawn from one sample of a study of CD8+ T cells in alopecia areata. This table comes from immunoSEQ multiplex PCR, and its TCRdb copy is limited to in-frame clones, with some not included. This table has about 220,000 clones, roughly 56% appearing once. Sample: CD4+ T cells sorted from blood, taken at week 4, from a patient treated with tofacitinib. The receptor set was obtained from a human donor with alopecia areata. Both conserved end residues are part of each CDR3. D genes are given only for firm matches. Part of the rows lack a size; the others show once, few, many or a class for expanded clones.

TRBJ2-1,TRBD2,few,TRBV25-1,CASSRGGGPLREQFF,TGTGCCAGCAGTAGGGGCGGGGGGCCATTGAGAGAGCAGTTCTTC
TRBJ1-2,TRBD1,few,TRBV7-9,CASSSYRGDNYGYTF,TGTGCCAGCAGCTCTTACAGGGGAGATAACTATGGCTACACCTTC
TRBJ1-5,-,-,TRBV5-1,CASSLDGYSNQPQHF,TGCGCCAGCAGCTTGGACGGTTACAGCAATCAGCCCCAGCATTTT
TRBJ2-5,-,-,TRBV6-5,CASSYKWGTGETQYF,TGTGCCAGCAGTTACAAGTGGGGCACCGGGGAGACCCAGTACTTC
TRBJ2-1,-,-,TRBV11-2,CASSPLARNEQFF,TGTGCCAGCAGCCCCTTGGCCCGAAATGAGCAGTTCTTC
TRBJ2-1,-,-,TRBV27,CASRFNTGSGQFF,TGTGCCAGCAGGTTCAATACAGGGTCAGGGCAGTTCTTC
TRBJ2-1,TRBD1,-,TRBV5-6,CASSQQGPHNEQFF,TGTGCCAGCAGCCAACAGGGGCCCCACAATGAGCAGTTCTTC
TRBJ2-3,-,-,TRBV10-3,CAISVDTDTQYF,TGTGCCATCAGTGTCGATACAGATACGCAGTATTTT
TRBJ1-4,-,-,TRBV4-1,CASSPGRFNEKLFF,TGCGCCAGCAGCCCGGGACGTTTTAATGAAAAACTGTTTTTT
TRBJ2-7,TRBD1,once,TRBV6-5,CASSQGQGEAGQYF,TGTGCCAGCAGTCAGGGACAGGGAGAAGCGGGGCAGTACTTC
TRBJ1-2,-,few,TRBV15,CATSRDFGGAYGYTF,TGTGCCACCAGCAGAGATTTCGGCGGGGCCTATGGCTACACCTTC
TRBJ2-7,TRBD2,-,TRBV5-6,CASSLVSGGSEQYF,TGTGCCAGCAGCTTGGTTAGCGGGGGGAGTGAGCAGTACTTC
TRBJ1-4,-,few,TRBV4-1,CASGTADEKLFF,TGCGCCAGCGGTACAGCTGATGAAAAACTGTTTTTT
TRBJ1-2,-,-,TRBV4-3,CASSQERNYGYTF,TGCGCCAGCAGCCAAGAGAGGAACTATGGCTACACCTTC
TRBJ2-5,-,-,TRBV12-5,CASGLHVGGPKTQYF,TGTGCTAGTGGTTTACACGTTGGGGGGCCGAAGACCCAGTACTTC
TRBJ1-1,-,-,TRBV5-4,CASSLPQNTEAFF,TGTGCCAGCAGCCTTCCCCAGAACACTGAAGCTTTCTTT
TRBJ1-1,-,-,TRBV6-5,CASSPLSRPSEAFF,TGTGCCAGCAGCCCCCTTAGCCGCCCGTCTGAAGCTTTCTTT
TRBJ2-1,-,-,TRBV19,CASSANWNEQFF,TGTGCCAGTAGTGCGAATTGGAATGAGCAGTTCTTC
TRBJ2-4,-,-,TRBV29-1,CSVEVGALAKNIQYF,TGCAGCGTTGAAGTCGGGGCGCTGGCCAAAAACATTCAGTACTTC
TRBJ1-2,-,-,TRBV20-1,CSAQTDYGYTF,TGCAGTGCTCAGACAGACTATGGCTACACCTTC
TRBJ2-2,-,few,TRBV5-4,CASSLGQATGELFF,TGTGCCAGCAGCTTGGGACAAGCCACCGGGGAGCTGTTTTTT
TRBJ2-2,TRBD1,-,TRBV5-4,CASSLPRTGGGGELFF,TGTGCCAGCAGCTTGCCCAGGACAGGGGGCGGCGGGGAGCTGTTTTTT
TRBJ2-6,-,-,TRBV4-3,CASSPGRAGANVLTF,TGCGCCAGCAGCCCGGGGCGGGCTGGGGCCAACGTCCTGACTTTC
TRBJ1-1,-,-,TRBV30,CAWKGDRMNTEAFF,TGTGCATGGAAGGGCGACAGGATGAACACTGAAGCTTTCTTT
TRBJ2-5,-,-,TRBV7-6,CASSLERVGETQYF,TGTGCCAGCAGCTTGGAAAGGGTCGGAGAGACCCAGTACTTC
TRBJ2-5,-,once,TRBV2,CASSFISQETQYF,TGTGCCAGCAGTTTCATCAGCCAAGAGACCCAGTACTTC
TRBJ2-7,TRBD1,-,TRBV6-5,CASSYSRGLYEQYF,TGTGCCAGCAGTTACTCAAGGGGGCTCTACGAGCAGTACTTC
TRBJ2-5,TRBD2,once,TRBV10-3,CAIRPTSGQETQYF,TGTGCCATCAGACCGACTAGCGGGCAAGAGACCCAGTACTTC
TRBJ1-4,-,-,TRBV30,CAWRQGNGEKLFF,TGTGCCTGGAGGCAGGGAAACGGAGAAAAACTGTTTTTT
TRBJ1-1,-,-,TRBV15,CATSTMAWTRNTEAFF,TGTGCCACCAGCACCATGGCGTGGACAAGGAACACTGAAGCTTTCTTT
TRBJ2-5,-,few,TRBV4-3,CASSQDRRALETQYF,TGCGCCAGCAGCCAAGATCGTCGAGCATTGGAGACCCAGTACTTC
TRBJ2-3,-,-,TRBV25-1,CASSGGVVAYF,TGTGCCAGCAGTGGAGGGGTAGTAGCGTATTTT
TRBJ1-1,-,few,TRBV6-5,CASIPAQNTEAFF,TGTGCCAGCATACCAGCCCAGAACACTGAAGCTTTCTTT
TRBJ2-5,-,few,TRBV23-1,CARQSTPQETQYF,TGCGCCAGACAGTCCACTCCCCAAGAGACCCAGTACTTC
TRBJ2-1,-,-,TRBV14,CASSQYNEQFF,TGTGCCAGCAGCCAATACAATGAGCAGTTCTTC
TRBJ2-5,TRBD1,once,TRBV6-5,CASTRTGRGETQYF,TGTGCCAGCACCAGGACAGGGAGAGGAGAGACCCAGTACTTC
TRBJ1-5,TRBD1,-,TRBV29-1,CSVKSGTGYQPQHF,TGCAGCGTCAAATCCGGGACAGGTTATCAGCCCCAGCATTTT
TRBJ1-1,-,-,TRBV5-1,CASSLDGGRTEAFF,TGCGCCAGCAGCTTGGACGGGGGCCGGACTGAAGCTTTCTTT
TRBJ2-1,TRBD1,-,TRBV7-9,CASSLGTGVDEQFF,TGTGCCAGCAGCCTAGGGACAGGGGTCGATGAGCAGTTCTTC
TRBJ2-2,TRBD1,-,TRBV13,CASSYQGAFAGELFF,TGTGCCAGCAGCTACCAGGGGGCGTTCGCGGGGGAGCTGTTTTTT
TRBJ1-4,-,-,TRBV30,CASHRDQENEKLFF,TGTGCCAGCCATCGGGACCAAGAGAATGAAAAACTGTTTTTT
TRBJ2-7,-,-,TRBV11-3,CASSSAAGVEQYF,TGTGCCAGCAGCTCCGCCGCAGGGGTCGAGCAGTACTTC
TRBJ2-7,-,-,TRBV7-2,CASSSQANSYEQYF,TGTGCCAGCAGCTCACAGGCCAACTCCTACGAGCAGTACTTC
TRBJ1-1,-,-,TRBV7-2,CASSLVLTANTEAFF,TGTGCCAGCAGCTTAGTGTTGACAGCGAACACTGAAGCTTTCTTT
TRBJ2-1,-,-,TRBV27,CASSWPGTHYNEQFF,TGTGCCAGCAGTTGGCCCGGGACCCACTACAATGAGCAGTTCTTC
TRBJ1-1,-,-,TRBV30,CAWSAWGLNTEAFF,TGTGCCTGGAGTGCCTGGGGGTTGAACACTGAAGCTTTCTTT
TRBJ2-7,-,-,TRBV29-1,CSVEDVRQGYEQYF,TGCAGCGTTGAAGACGTGAGGCAGGGCTACGAGCAGTACTTC
TRBJ1-2,-,-,TRBV29-1,CSVELMDRNYGYTF,TGCAGCGTTGAATTAATGGATAGGAACTATGGCTACACCTTC